A single sample is the source of the 11 T cell receptor beta chains below, sequenced in a study of T cell responses to AZD1222 COVID-19 vaccine. Profiled with immunoSEQ multiplex PCR; TCRdb holds only in-frame clones, not every one. The sample carries around 200,000 clones, more than 75% recorded once. Material: peripheral blood, obtained 28 days after the second AZD1222 dose. Every receptor here comes from an adult who received the AZD1222 COVID-19 vaccine.

The chain carries TRBV19 and TRBJ2-1; 10 bases are a match to TRBD2. The CDR3 loop spans 21 amino acids. CDR1 is LNHDA, CDR2 SQIVND, per germline (reference sequence). V lost 3 bases, J lost 0 bases, and 17 bases stayed unmatched. CDR3 sequence (DNA): TGTGCCAGTAGTATTGGGTTGGCTAGCGGGGGATCGACTAGCTCCTACAATGAGCAGTTCTTC. It translates to CASSIGLASGGSTSSYNEQFF. Full variable domain (outside the CDR3, taken from reference TRBV19 and TRBJ2-1): DGGITQSPKYLFRKEGQNVTLSCEQNLNHDAMYWYRQDPGQGLRLIYYSQIVNDFQKGDIAEGYSVSREKKESFPLTVTSAQKNPTAFYLCASSIGLASGGSTSSYNEQFFGPGTRLTVL.

The rearrangement joins TRBV13 to TRBJ2-7; 7 bases map to TRBD1. The CDR3 is made up of 14 amino acids. The J segment lost 4 bases and the V segment lost 0 bases, leaving 3 bases of the junction unmatched. Germline values: CDR1 PRHDT, CDR2 FYEKMQ (reference sequence). CDR3 sequence reads: CASSLGGDSYEQYF. The CDR3 coding sequence is TGTGCCAGCAGCTTAGGTGGGGACAGTTACGAGCAGTACTTC.

As DNA, the CDR3 is TGTGCCTGGAATGACAGGGGCAATCAGCCCCAGCATTTT. This sequence encodes CAWNDRGNQPQHF. V is TRBV30 and J is TRBJ1-5; 7 bases agree with TRBD1. Germline V gives CDR1 GTSNPN, CDR2 SVGIG (reference sequence). J lost 2 bases, V lost 4 bases, and 2 bases had no gene match. This CDR3 is built from 13 residues.

The V gene is TRBV10-3, the J gene TRBJ2-7; D might be TRBD2 (6 bases). Germline V gene sequence: CDR1 ENHRY, CDR2 SYGVKD. This CDR3 spans 14 amino acids. V lost 3 bases and J 7 bases, leaving 16 bases between the germline ends. The CDR3 nucleotides read TGTGCCATCAGTGATCGGGTGATCGGAGGGGAGCAGTACTTC. Its translation: CAISDRVIGGEQYF.

Notes on this clone: In the same sample, other DNA sequences code for this CDR3. The chain is built from TRBV7-6 and TRBJ1-5; tentative D call: TRBD1 (5 bases). The V and J ends lost 3 bases and 2 bases respectively, with 11 bases between them. The V gene's germline CDR1 is SGHVS and CDR2 FNYEAQ. This CDR3 is 15 amino acids long. CDR3: CASSLDVGGNQPQHF. CDR3 in DNA: TGTGCCAGCAGCTTGGACGTGGGGGGCAATCAGCCCCAGCATTTT.

The chain joins TRBV24-1 to TRBJ2-3; 10 bases agree with TRBD2. CDR3 length: 15 amino acids. CDR1 and CDR2 from the germline V gene are KGHDR and SFDVKD. V was pared by 9 bases and J by 1 base, with 6 bases of the junction left unmatched. The CDR3 reads CATQIAGGGTDTQYF. CDR3 coding DNA: TGTGCCACCCAGATAGCGGGAGGCGGCACAGATACGCAGTATTTT.

This clone was counted a few times. The rearrangement links TRBV27 to TRBJ2-7, with 7 bases lining up with TRBD2. V lost 6 bases to trimming and J lost 7 bases; unmatched junction nucleotides: 9. Germline-derived CDR1 and CDR2 are MNHEY and SMNVEV (reference sequence). This CDR3 comprises 13 residues. The CDR3 is CASSPPGGREQYF. DNA for the CDR3: TGTGCCAGCAGCCCCCCGGGGGGTCGAGAGCAGTACTTC.

The genes are TRBV7-2 and TRBJ1-6, with TRBD1 matching 8 bases. CDR1 is SGHTA, CDR2 FQGNSA, per germline. The CDR3 loop spans 16 amino acids. The trim removed 5 bases at V and 10 bases at J, leaving 13 bases unmatched. The CDR3 nucleotides are TGTGCCAGCAGCCCACGCACACAGGGGGGGAGGTCACCCCTCCACTTT. Amino acid sequence: CASSPRTQGGRSPLHF.

This clone was seen a single time. V usage is TRBV7-9 and J usage is TRBJ1-2; 11 nucleotides line up with TRBD1. CDR1 SEHNR and CDR2 FQNEAQ come from the germline V gene (reference sequence). The CDR3 length is 15 residues. V was clipped by 4 bases and J by 4 bases; unmatched bases: 5. The CDR3 region is CASSSGQGGFYGYTF. The CDR3 DNA reads TGTGCCAGCAGCTCGGGACAGGGGGGTTTCTATGGCTACACCTTC.

This clone was found once. The chain is built from TRBV9 and TRBJ1-2, with D uncertain. In germline, CDR1 is SGDLS, CDR2 YYNGEE. The CDR3 length is 16 residues. V dropped 0 bases and J dropped 4 bases, with 16 bases sitting between them. The CDR3, as DNA: TGTGCCAGCAGCGTAGATCGGGGTTCTTTAGGCTATGGCTACACCTTC. As protein: CASSVDRGSLGYGYTF.

The chain has TRBV9 and TRBJ2-1, with D possibly TRBD2 on 6 matching bases. The CDR3 runs 14 residues. The V gene lost 3 bases and the J gene lost 3 bases, with 10 bases spanning the gap. From germline, CDR1 is SGDLS and CDR2 YYNGEE. CDR3 DNA sequence: TGTGCCAGCAGCGGGGGGACTCACTACAATGAGCAGTTCTTC. Protein sequence: CASSGGTHYNEQFF.